The clone carrying this T cell receptor (beta chain) came up a few times. The authors reverse transcribed all of the isolated RNA, so sequencing captured expressed TCRB transcripts. Clones were read by immunoSEQ multiplex PCR, and TCRdb kept only the in-frame ones, dropping some. The sample carries some 330,000 clones, approximately 10% recorded once. This sample is drawn from a study of beta chain features in type 1 diabetes. This receptor was taken from a woman in her 30s in good health. The sample consisted of naive CD4+ T cells from blood.

The CDR3 protein is CASSPGQGGTKAFF. The CDR3 nucleotides read TGCGCCAGCAGCCCGGGACAGGGAGGTACGAAAGCTTTCTTT. The gene calls are TRBV5-1 and TRBJ1-1; TRBD1 aligns across 9 bases. The germline gives CDR1 SGHRS, CDR2 YFSETQ. There are 14 residues in the CDR3. The V segment lost 4 bases and the J segment 9 bases; nucleotides outside the gene matches: 10. Full variable domain (remainder filled in from reference TRBV5-1 and TRBJ1-1): KAGVTQTPRYLIKTRGQQVTLSCSPISGHRSVSWYQQTPGQGLQFLFEYFSETQRNKGNFPGRFSGRQFSNSRSEMNVSTLELGDSALYLCASSPGQGGTKAFFGQGTRLTVV.